This T cell receptor (beta chain) was recorded in a study of T cell responses to AZD1222 COVID-19 vaccine. Study findings and constraints: Vaccine-associated CD4 TCRs ranged over spike, dominating at 160-218 and 743-854. Sampling that yielded the repertoires occurred only after the peak T cell response.

Sequenced by immunoSEQ multiplex PCR; TCRdb stores in-frame clones only, minus some. Of roughly 110,000 clones listed, about nine tenths are singletons. As regards this clone: The antigen is undetermined.

CDR3 length: 15 residues. V lost 1 base, J lost 1 base, and 3 bases stayed unmatched. CDR1 and CDR2 from the germline V gene are LNHNV and YYDKDF (reference sequence). This sequence was found in an adult in good health. This chain connects TRBV15 to TRBJ2-5, with 7 bases matching TRBD2. The source was peripheral blood, collected on day 0 of AZD1222 vaccination. The chain's CDR3 is CATSRGLAGQETQYF. In nucleotides, the CDR3 is TGTGCCACCAGCAGAGGGTTAGCGGGCCAAGAGACCCAGTACTTC.